This is a list of T cell receptor beta chains from one sample in a study of blood T cell repertoires in COVID-19. Sequencing was performed with immunoSEQ multiplex PCR; in TCRdb, only in-frame clones are kept and a portion is missing. The sample lists 250,000 to 350,000 clones; 70% to 90% were seen once. The sample comprised peripheral blood. These TCRs come from a woman aged 45-65 years who had recovered from COVID-19. CDR3s include the opening cysteine and the closing phenylalanine or tryptophan. A D gene is named only where the DNA matches it firmly. The size field is filled for only some rows; it gives once, few, many or a size class.

abundance: .
v_gene: TRBV7-9
d_gene: .
j_gene: TRBJ2-1
CDR3nt: TGTGCCAGCAGCTTAGACAGTCTCGGGAGCCTGTTCTACAATGAGCAGTTCTTC
CDR3aa: CASSLDSLGSLFYNEQFF

abundance: few
v_gene: TRBV7-9
d_gene: TRBD2
j_gene: TRBJ2-1
CDR3nt: TGTGCCAGCAGCTTCGAGACTAGCGGGGGGAATGAGCAGTTCTTC
CDR3aa: CASSFETSGGNEQFF

abundance: .
v_gene: TRBV28
d_gene: .
j_gene: TRBJ1-6
CDR3nt: TGTGCCAGCAGCCCTTATGTGGGCCCCCTCCACTTT
CDR3aa: CASSPYVGPLHF

abundance: few
v_gene: TRBV7-2
d_gene: TRBD2
j_gene: TRBJ2-7
CDR3nt: TGTGCCAGCAGCAAGGGGACTAGCCGCGGGATAGATCCCTACGAGCAGTACTTC
CDR3aa: CASSKGTSRGIDPYEQYF

abundance: .
v_gene: TRBV5-1
d_gene: .
j_gene: TRBJ1-2
CDR3nt: TGCGCCAGCACCACCGTGGGGGGAGCTAACTATGGCTACACCTTC
CDR3aa: CASTTVGGANYGYTF

abundance: .
v_gene: TRBV7-3
d_gene: .
j_gene: TRBJ2-5
CDR3nt: TGTGCCAGCAGCCCACACCCCGGGTGGGAGACCCAGTACTTC
CDR3aa: CASSPHPGWETQYF

abundance: .
v_gene: TRBV30
d_gene: TRBD2
j_gene: TRBJ2-1
CDR3nt: TGTGCCTGGAGGGGCAGCGGGAGAAAGGGGGAGCAGTTCTTC
CDR3aa: CAWRGSGRKGEQFF

abundance: few
v_gene: TRBV7-3
d_gene: .
j_gene: TRBJ1-3
CDR3nt: TGTGCCAGCAGCTTAACCGGGGGGGACACCATATATTTT
CDR3aa: CASSLTGGDTIYF

abundance: once
v_gene: TRBV27
d_gene: .
j_gene: TRBJ1-1
CDR3nt: TGTGCCAGCAGTTCAGGGTTTGTTGCTTTCTTT
CDR3aa: CASSSGFVAFF

abundance: once
v_gene: TRBV7-8
d_gene: TRBD2
j_gene: TRBJ2-3
CDR3nt: TGTGCCAGCAGCCGAGGACTAGCGGGAATCACAGATACGCAGTATTTT
CDR3aa: CASSRGLAGITDTQYF

abundance: few
v_gene: TRBV7-9
d_gene: .
j_gene: TRBJ1-1
CDR3nt: TGTGCCAGCAGCTCCTTGGGAGGGATGAACACTGAAGCTTTCTTT
CDR3aa: CASSSLGGMNTEAFF

abundance: .
v_gene: TRBV6-5
d_gene: .
j_gene: TRBJ2-1
CDR3nt: TGTGCCAGCTCCTATAGAAGTGGCGGTGAGCAGTTCTTC
CDR3aa: CASSYRSGGEQFF

abundance: .
v_gene: TRBV5-1
d_gene: .
j_gene: TRBJ1-5
CDR3nt: TGCGCCAGCAGCTTGGGAACCGCGGGGCCCCAGCATTTT
CDR3aa: CASSLGTAGPQHF

abundance: .
v_gene: TRBV7-9
d_gene: .
j_gene: TRBJ1-4
CDR3nt: TGTGCCAGCAGCTTAGAAACAGGGACTAATGAAAAACTGTTTTTT
CDR3aa: CASSLETGTNEKLFF

abundance: .
v_gene: TRBV12-3/TRBV12-4
d_gene: .
j_gene: TRBJ1-1
CDR3nt: TGTGCCAGCAGTCCCCTTACTACTGAAGCTTTCTTT
CDR3aa: CASSPLTTEAFF

abundance: .
v_gene: TRBV27
d_gene: .
j_gene: TRBJ2-3
CDR3nt: TGTGCCAGCAGTTCGTTCACAGATACGCAGTATTTT
CDR3aa: CASSSFTDTQYF

abundance: once
v_gene: TRBV4-1
d_gene: .
j_gene: TRBJ2-7
CDR3nt: TGCGCCAGCAGCCGAGGACAGGGAGGGGACTCCTACGAGCAGTACTTC
CDR3aa: CASSRGQGGDSYEQYF

abundance: once
v_gene: TRBV7-8
d_gene: .
j_gene: TRBJ1-1
CDR3nt: TGTGCCAGCAGCTTAGTAGGACGGGGAAATGAAGCTTTCTTT
CDR3aa: CASSLVGRGNEAFF

abundance: .
v_gene: TRBV19
d_gene: .
j_gene: TRBJ1-1
CDR3nt: TGTGCCAGTAGTATGTTGGGCGAAGCTTTCTTT
CDR3aa: CASSMLGEAFF

abundance: .
v_gene: TRBV19
d_gene: .
j_gene: TRBJ1-3
CDR3nt: TGTGCCAGTACGCGGGGCTCCTCTGGAAACACCATATATTTT
CDR3aa: CASTRGSSGNTIYF

abundance: .
v_gene: TRBV3-1/TRBV3-2
d_gene: .
j_gene: TRBJ2-7
CDR3nt: TGTGCCAGCAGCCAAGAATACTCCGAGCAGTACTTC
CDR3aa: CASSQEYSEQYF

abundance: .
v_gene: TRBV7-6
d_gene: .
j_gene: TRBJ1-6
CDR3nt: TGTGCCAGCAGCCGCGGGCGGGACTCTAATTCACCCCTCCACTTT
CDR3aa: CASSRGRDSNSPLHF

abundance: .
v_gene: TRBV19
d_gene: TRBD1
j_gene: TRBJ1-5
CDR3nt: TGTGCCAGTAGTCCGGGACAGGGGGCCAGTCAGCCCCAGCATTTT
CDR3aa: CASSPGQGASQPQHF

abundance: .
v_gene: TRBV9
d_gene: .
j_gene: TRBJ1-2
CDR3nt: TGTGCCAGCAGCGTCGGAGGGATAGGTGGGTTTCTCTACGGCTACACCTTC
CDR3aa: CASSVGGIGGFLYGYTF

abundance: .
v_gene: TRBV5-1
d_gene: TRBD2
j_gene: TRBJ2-1
CDR3nt: TGCGCCAGCAGCGCGACTAGCGGGAGTTACAATGAGCAGTTCTTC
CDR3aa: CASSATSGSYNEQFF

abundance: .
v_gene: TRBV5-4
d_gene: .
j_gene: TRBJ2-3
CDR3nt: TGTGCCAGCAGCCCAAAACTAGTAACGCAAGATACGCAGTATTTT
CDR3aa: CASSPKLVTQDTQYF